The 5 T cell receptor beta chains below were found in one sample sequenced in a study of cytomegalovirus exposure and HLA in healthy donors. The repertoire was sequenced with immunoSEQ multiplex PCR; TCRdb's copy has only in-frame clones and lacks some. The sample carries some 70,000 clones, approximately 96% recorded once. Sequencing input: PBMCs. These receptors were obtained from a man younger than 30 in good health and CMV-seronegative.

The J gene is TRBJ2-6, the V gene TRBV7-9; 7 bases are shared with TRBD1. Germline values: CDR1 SEHNR, CDR2 FQNEAQ (reference sequence). The CDR3 is made up of 18 amino acids. J was trimmed by 2 bases and V by 5 bases; bases with no gene match: 12. This CDR3 reads CASSLPTGRWAGANVLTF. In DNA form, the CDR3 reads TGTGCCAGCAGCCTTCCGACAGGGCGTTGGGCTGGGGCCAACGTCCTGACTTTC. The full variable domain, with the rest looked up from reference TRBV7-9 and TRBJ2-6, is DTGVSQNPRHKITKRGQNVTFRCDPISEHNRLYWYRQTLGQGPEFLTYFQNEAQLEKSRLLSDRFSAERPKGSFSTLEIQRTEQGDSAMYLCASSLPTGRWAGANVLTFGAGSRLTVL.

This sequence joins TRBV11-3 and TRBJ1-1; 7 positions agree with TRBD1. CDR1 and CDR2 from the germline V gene are SGHNT and YENEEA. The V and J ends lost 4 bases and 7 bases, in that order; junction bases with no gene match: 15. The CDR3 runs 16 residues. The CDR3 here is CASSYTGEGGQSEAFF. In nucleotides, the CDR3 is TGTGCCAGCAGCTACACAGGGGAAGGGGGCCAGAGTGAAGCTTTCTTT.

This chain joins TRBV19 and TRBJ2-7; D might be TRBD1 (6 bases). The germline gives CDR1 LNHDA, CDR2 SQIVND (reference sequence). CDR3 length: 13 residues. The V gene lost 5 bases and the J gene lost 3 bases, with 11 bases spanning the gap. The CDR3 here is CASSFRGIYEQYF. In nucleotides, the CDR3 is TGTGCCAGTAGTTTCAGGGGAATCTACGAGCAGTACTTC.

About this clone: Relative to the germline gene, one junction end is altered; a read error may explain this. The same CDR3 can be traced to other DNA sequences in this sample. This sequence joins TRBV29-1 and TRBJ1-1; unclear D gene. CDR3 length: 12 amino acids. Germline assignment: CDR1 SQVTM and CDR2 ANQGSEA. The CDR3 nucleotides are TGCAGCGTTGGGAGGGTGTACACTGAAGCTTTTTTT. Translated: CSVGRVYTEAFF.

This rearrangement joins TRBV6-5 to TRBJ1-2; D is uncertain. Germline V lookup: CDR1 MNHEY, CDR2 SVGAGI. The CDR3 spans 13 residues. Trimming removed 5 bases from V and 5 bases from J, with 12 bases in between. CDR3 sequence reads: CASSREGGYGYTF. CDR3 DNA: TGTGCCAGCAGTCGAGAAGGCGGTTATGGCTACACCTTC.